This T cell receptor beta chain was sequenced during a study of cytomegalovirus exposure and HLA in healthy donors. The CDR3 length is 15 residues. Germline V CDR1 and CDR2: SNHLY, FYNNEI. Trimming at V came to 8 bases and at J to 4 bases, leaving 6 bases not matched to a gene. Primers: 60 Vbeta forward and 13 Jbeta reverse. Assay used: immunoSEQ multiplex PCR; TCRdb lists only in-frame clones, some missing. This sample yields about 96,000 clones, of which approximately 72% are seen a single time; 11% to 15% belongs to the top ten. On this clone: Antigen: not known.

Study-wide findings and caveats: The majority of TCR sequences were rare, yet some public TCRs appeared in many donors. A later analysis reportedly identified an Asian-associated ancestry cluster as carrying fewer N-insertions than the 666-donor mean.

This TCR was sampled from a woman aged 70-85 years in good health and CMV-seropositive. The chain carries TRBV2 and TRBJ2-1; 12 bases are a match to TRBD2. The sample taken for sequencing was PBMCs. The chain's CDR3 is CASALLAGGYNEQFF. For the CDR3, the DNA is TGTGCCAGCGCCCTTCTAGCGGGAGGGTACAATGAGCAGTTCTTC.